Below are 21 T cell receptor beta chains sequenced from a single sample in a study of blood T cell repertoires in COVID-19. The repertoire was sequenced with immunoSEQ multiplex PCR; TCRdb's copy has only in-frame clones and lacks some. Among roughly 120,000 clones, over 75% were seen once, and the ten largest hold around 2.3%. Sequences were obtained from peripheral blood. The receptors here all came from a man aged 50-60 years with acute or convalescent COVID-19.

This clone was recorded only once. The gene calls are TRBV4-1 and TRBJ1-2, with TRBD1 matching over 7 bases. The J segment lost 5 bases and the V segment lost 1 base, leaving 7 bases of the junction unmatched. This CDR3 is 15 amino acids long. In germline, CDR1 is MGHRA, CDR2 YSYEKL. The CDR3 protein is CASSQGDRQYYGYTF. CDR3 in DNA: TGCGCCAGCAGCCAAGGGGACAGACAATATTATGGCTACACCTTC.

This rearrangement joins TRBV2 to TRBJ1-1; no definite D call. Trimming took 7 bases from V and 1 from J, leaving 7 bases between them. Germline values: CDR1 SNHLY, CDR2 FYNNEI. This CDR3 spans 12 amino acids. For the CDR3, the DNA is TGTGCCAGCAAACAGACGAACACTGAAGCTTTCTTT. Residues: CASKQTNTEAFF. The whole variable domain, filled in from reference TRBV2 and TRBJ1-1, reads EPEVTQTPSHQVTQMGQEVILRCVPISNHLYFYWYRQILGQKVEFLVSFYNNEISEKSEIFDDQFSVERPDGSNFTLKIRSTKLEDSAMYFCASKQTNTEAFFGQGTRLTVV.

This clone was detected a few times. The chain couples TRBV2 to TRBJ2-5; tentatively, D is TRBD2 (5 bases). The ends were cut back, 7 bases at V and 4 bases at J, with 19 bases in the middle. CDR1 SNHLY and CDR2 FYNNEI come from the germline V gene. The CDR3 length is 15 residues. CDR3 bases: TGTGCCAGCAACTATGAGGGATTAAGTCGAGAGACCCAGTACTTC. This codes for CASNYEGLSRETQYF.

This clone appeared once. V usage is TRBV18 and J usage is TRBJ2-5, with 12 bases aligning to TRBD2. Germline CDR1 and CDR2: KGHSH and LQKENI. V gave up 4 bases and J gave up 0 bases; unmatched junction bases: 3. CDR3 size: 16 residues. The DNA for the CDR3 is TGTGCCAGCTCACTCCGGACTAGCGGGAACCAAGAGACCCAGTACTTC. Protein: CASSLRTSGNQETQYF.

The chain employs TRBV7-8 and TRBJ1-5, with D perhaps TRBD1 (6 bases). V was pared by 5 bases and J by 4 bases, with 12 bases between. The germline gives CDR1 SGHVS, CDR2 FQNEAQ. The CDR3 is 14 amino acids. CDR3 amino acids: CASSMGGRNQPQHF. CDR3 DNA sequence: TGTGCCAGCAGCATGGGGGGGCGTAATCAGCCCCAGCATTTT.

Written as DNA, the CDR3 is TGTGCCAGTGGGAGAAGGGATGAGCAGTTCTTC. Encoded protein: CASGRRDEQFF. The V and J genes are TRBV19 and TRBJ2-1; TRBD2 is a possible D gene (5 bases). Germline V gene sequence: CDR1 LNHDA, CDR2 SQIVND (reference sequence). The CDR3 consists of 11 residues. Trimming took 8 bases from V and 8 from J, leaving 10 bases between them.

The V gene is TRBV2, the J gene TRBJ1-2, with 11 bases aligning to TRBD1. V shed 7 bases, J shed 7 bases, and the junction held 8 bases outside the gene matches. The germline V gene has CDR1 SNHLY and CDR2 FYNNEI. This CDR3 is built from 14 residues. CDR3 region: CASKTTGTGGGYTF. In DNA form, the CDR3 reads TGTGCCAGCAAAACGACCGGGACAGGGGGTGGCTACACCTTC.

The chain recombines TRBV7-6 with TRBJ2-5; D possibly corresponds to TRBD1 (5 bases). The CDR3 spans 14 residues. Trimming shortened V by 5 bases and J by 2 bases, and 12 bases separated the two germline ends. Germline V gives CDR1 SGHVS, CDR2 FNYEAQ. For the CDR3, the DNA is TGTGCCAGCAGCCACCAGGGTCCGCAAGAGACCCAGTACTTC. Protein product: CASSHQGPQETQYF.

The CDR3 sequence: CASSLAAEPQHF. CDR3 DNA sequence: TGTGCCAGCAGCTTGGCGGCGGAGCCCCAGCATTTT. This chain connects TRBV5-5 to TRBJ1-5; D unclear. The germline V gene has CDR1 SGHKS and CDR2 YYEKEE (reference sequence). The CDR3 runs 12 residues. Trimming cost V 0 bases and J 8 bases, with 6 bases left between them.

The sample holds one count of this clone. V gene TRBV6-4 combines with J gene TRBJ2-7, with 7 bases lining up with TRBD1. V lost 7 bases, J lost 0 bases, and 9 bases stayed unmatched. The CDR3 totals 15 residues. Per germline, CDR1 MRHNA and CDR2 SNTAGT. The CDR3 loop is CASTFPGTDSYEQYF. The DNA of the CDR3 is TGTGCCAGCACCTTCCCCGGGACAGACTCCTACGAGCAGTACTTC.

The chain couples TRBV15 to TRBJ1-2; 9 positions match TRBD1. Germline CDR1 LNHNV, CDR2 YYDKDF (reference sequence). The CDR3 has 14 residues. The ends lost 5 bases at V and 5 bases at J; junction bases unmatched: 6. CDR3 sequence: CATSFTGGGYGYTF. The CDR3 DNA reads TGTGCCACCAGCTTTACAGGGGGCGGGTATGGCTACACCTTC.

This chain joins TRBV29-1 and TRBJ2-1, with 9 nucleotides matching TRBD2. Germline values: CDR1 SQVTM, CDR2 ANQGSEA. The CDR3 spans 12 residues. The CDR3 DNA follows: TGCACGGGGATAGCGGGAGAGGGTGAGCAGTTCTTC. It translates to CTGIAGEGEQFF.

The chain is built from TRBV30 and TRBJ2-5, with 7 bases matching TRBD2. V gave up 2 bases and J gave up 5 bases; unmatched junction bases: 11. There are 15 residues in the CDR3. The germline V gene has CDR1 GTSNPN and CDR2 SVGIG (reference sequence). CDR3: CAWSSGRGGGETQYF. The DNA of the CDR3 is TGTGCCTGGAGTAGTGGGAGGGGTGGAGGGGAGACCCAGTACTTC.

The chain carries TRBV30 and TRBJ2-7; TRBD1 is a possible D gene (5 bases). V lost 0 bases to trimming and J lost 3 bases, with 9 bases between them. This CDR3 spans 13 amino acids. In germline, CDR1 is GTSNPN, CDR2 SVGIG (reference sequence). The DNA of the CDR3 is TGTGCCTGGAGTGTTTCCCAGGGCTACGAGCAGTACTTC. It yields the protein CAWSVSQGYEQYF.

The V call is TRBV19, the J call TRBJ2-1; tentative D call: TRBD2 (6 bases). This CDR3 has 15 residues. CDR1 is LNHDA and CDR2 is SQIVND in the germline V gene (reference sequence). V lost 4 bases to trimming and J lost 0 bases, with 10 bases between them. This chain's CDR3 is CASSRRESSYNEQFF. The CDR3 bases are TGTGCCAGTAGTAGACGGGAGAGCTCCTACAATGAGCAGTTCTTC. The full variable domain, with the rest looked up from reference TRBV19 and TRBJ2-1, is DGGITQSPKYLFRKEGQNVTLSCEQNLNHDAMYWYRQDPGQGLRLIYYSQIVNDFQKGDIAEGYSVSREKKESFPLTVTSAQKNPTAFYLCASSRRESSYNEQFFGPGTRLTVL.

CDR3 in amino acids: CSVDPGLAGGPWTQFF. The CDR3 nucleotides are TGCAGCGTTGATCCCGGACTAGCGGGAGGGCCATGGACTCAGTTCTTC. The V call is TRBV29-1, the J call TRBJ2-1; the match to TRBD2 covers 15 bases. Germline lookup yields CDR1 SQVTM and CDR2 ANQGSEA. V lost 3 bases to trimming and J lost 13 bases; unmatched junction nucleotides: 13. This CDR3 is built from 16 residues.

The gene calls are TRBV12-3 or TRBV12-4 and TRBJ1-1, with 7 bases lining up with TRBD1. The CDR3 spans 13 residues. The ends lost 6 bases at V and 4 bases at J; junction bases unmatched: 5. CDR3 bases: TGTGCCAGCAGCCAGCAGGGGGGCACTGAAGCTTTCTTT. Amino acids: CASSQQGGTEAFF.

This clone was detected a few times. The rearrangement uses TRBV5-6 and TRBJ1-2; 7 bases line up with TRBD1. V gave up 4 bases and J gave up 4 bases; unmatched junction bases: 7. Looked up from germline, CDR1 is SGHDT and CDR2 is YYEEEE. This CDR3 comprises 14 residues. The CDR3 DNA follows: TGTGCCAGCAGCCACGAGGGGGCTGGCTATGGCTACACCTTC. Translated: CASSHEGAGYGYTF.

A remark on this clone: The same CDR3 can be traced to other DNA sequences in this sample. The chain combines TRBV5-1 with TRBJ2-5; 8 nucleotides align to TRBD1. The CDR3 consists of 13 residues. Germline assignment: CDR1 SGHRS and CDR2 YFSETQ. Trimming cost V 3 bases and J 4 bases; bases outside gene matches: 2. CDR3 in DNA: TGCGCCAGCAGCTCAGGACAGGGAGAGACCCAGTACTTC. It specifies CASSSGQGETQYF.

The rearrangement uses TRBV6-4 and TRBJ2-3; 8 bases are a match to TRBD2. The germline V gene has CDR1 MRHNA and CDR2 SNTAGT. With 3 bases clipped from V and 6 bases from J, the junction kept 11 bases outside the gene matches. The length of the CDR3 is 16 residues. CDR3 bases: TGTGCCAGCAGTGAGGATAGCGGGGCCTCGAGGGATACGCAGTATTTT. Protein: CASSEDSGASRDTQYF.

The chain joins TRBV4-1 to TRBJ2-7; the match to TRBD2 covers 9 bases. V dropped 1 base and J dropped 3; count of bases not matched to a gene: 7. From germline, CDR1 is MGHRA and CDR2 YSYEKL. This CDR3 is 16 amino acids long. The CDR3 DNA follows: TGCGCCAGCAGCCAAGGGCCGGGACTAGCAGGCTACGAGCAGTACTTC. Translated, it gives CASSQGPGLAGYEQYF.